This TCR beta chain was obtained from a study of OX40 agonist ivuxolimab in advanced cancers. Across the study: At doses from 0.01 to 10 mg/kg, patients were given intravenous ivuxolimab every 2 weeks. Anti-PD-1, anti-PD-L1 or anti-CTLA-4 therapy given earlier was allowed, and roughly 40% had some. The study's findings and limits: It was also the case that some nonresponders had low normalized T-cell clonal expansion.

Comments on this clone: No antigen is known for it.

The germline V gene has CDR1 SGHVS and CDR2 FNYEAQ. CDR3 length: 17 residues. The V and J ends lost 1 base and 0 bases respectively, with 13 bases between them. Clones were read by immunoSEQ multiplex PCR, and TCRdb kept only the in-frame ones, dropping some. The repertoire includes 40,000 to 45,000 clones, around nine tenths of them detected once, and about 13% sits in the top ten. The input for sequencing was CD4+ or CD8+ T cells sorted from blood, taken in a trial of the OX40 agonist ivuxolimab. This chain uses TRBV7-6 with TRBJ1-3, with D uncertain. The source is an adult with an advanced solid tumor such as melanoma, head and neck, liver or kidney cancer. The CDR3 loop reads CASSLEGRFSSGNTIYF. Here the CDR3 DNA reads TGTGCCAGCAGCTTAGAAGGACGGTTCAGCTCTGGAAACACCATATATTTT.